The rows below give T cell receptor beta chains drawn from one sample of a study of blood T cells in healthy people across ages. TCRdb analysed the 5' RACE reads with MiXCR anew, one entry per CDR3 protein. The sample comprises about 830,000 distinct CDR3 sequences, about three fifths of which are singletons, and about 20% rests with the top ten. The sample taken for sequencing was blood. These receptors originate from a man aged 25-45 years in good health. CDR3s include the opening cysteine and the closing phenylalanine or tryptophan. The D gene is left open where the match is weak. The size entry is marked missing in some rows and otherwise reads once, few, many or a size class.

size: .
V: TRBV20-1
J: TRBJ2-1
D: TRBD2
DNA: TGCAGTGCTTCTAGCGGGGGAACCAGCTCCTACAATGAGCAGTTCTTC
CDR3: CSASSGGTSSYNEQFF

size: few
V: TRBV10-3
J: TRBJ2-5
D: .
DNA: TGTGCCATCGGGTCTATTCCCCATGAGCAGTACTTC
CDR3: CAIGSIPHEQYF

size: .
V: TRBV20-1
J: TRBJ1-4
D: TRBD1
DNA: TGCAGTGCTAGAGTAGGCCTGACCAGGGGGACAACTAATGAAAAACTGTTTTTT
CDR3: CSARVGLTRGTTNEKLFF

size: .
V: TRBV3-1
J: TRBJ1-1
D: .
DNA: TGTGCCAGCAGCCAAGGTCGTGGCAGCCACACTGAAGCTTTCTTT
CDR3: CASSQGRGSHTEAFF

size: .
V: TRBV10-2
J: TRBJ1-2
D: .
DNA: TGCGCCAGCAGTGAGTCATGGATCGGCAGCAAAGGTAGTGGCTACACCTTC
CDR3: CASSESWIGSKGSGYTF

size: .
V: TRBV28
J: TRBJ2-7
D: .
DNA: TGTGCCAGCAGCCCAACCAGCGGCAAGGTCTACGAGCAGTACTTC
CDR3: CASSPTSGKVYEQYF

size: .
V: TRBV2
J: TRBJ2-7
D: TRBD2
DNA: TGTGCCAGCAGTTTTACCGGGACTAGCGGTTACAATGAGCAGTACTTC
CDR3: CASSFTGTSGYNEQYF

size: many
V: TRBV9
J: TRBJ2-5
D: TRBD2
DNA: TGTGCCAGCAGCGTAGCCAGCGGGAGTATAGGGGAGACCCAGTACTTC
CDR3: CASSVASGSIGETQYF

size: .
V: TRBV6-2/TRBV6-3
J: TRBJ2-5
D: TRBD2
DNA: TGTGCCAGCAGCGGTGCGGGAGTGGGCCAAGAGACCCAGTACTTC
CDR3: CASSGAGVGQETQYF

size: .
V: TRBV25-1
J: TRBJ1-4
D: TRBD1
DNA: TGTGCCACAGAGGGGGCGCGGGCTTTCTCAGAGGTTGAAAAACTGTTTTTT
CDR3: CATEGARAFSEVEKLFF

size: .
V: TRBV20-1
J: TRBJ2-1
D: .
DNA: TGCAGTGCTATTGGAGGGACAGTCAAAGAGACCCAGTTCTTC
CDR3: CSAIGGTVKETQFF

size: few
V: TRBV20-1
J: TRBJ2-1
D: TRBD2
DNA: TGCAGTGCCTCGGGGGGGGCGAACAATGAGCAGTTCTTC
CDR3: CSASGGANNEQFF

size: once
V: TRBV7-8
J: TRBJ1-1
D: .
DNA: TGTGCCAGCAGCCTAAACCTTCCACCAAGCTCTGAAGCTTTCTTT
CDR3: CASSLNLPPSSEAFF

size: .
V: TRBV5-1
J: TRBJ2-5
D: TRBD1
DNA: TGCGCCAGCAGCTCGATAGAGACAGGGTTTGAGACCCAGTACTTC
CDR3: CASSSIETGFETQYF

size: many
V: TRBV12-3/TRBV12-4
J: TRBJ2-5
D: .
DNA: TGTGCCAGCAGATCGGCCCCTCGGCAAGAGACCCAGTACTTC
CDR3: CASRSAPRQETQYF

size: .
V: TRBV21-1
J: TRBJ2-3
D: .
DNA: TGTGCCAGCAGCAAAGGTGGTGGACGTCCAGATACGCAGTATTTT
CDR3: CASSKGGGRPDTQYF

size: .
V: TRBV19
J: TRBJ2-3
D: TRBD2
DNA: TGTGCCAGTAGTCTCAGCGGGGGAAGCACAGATACGCAGTATTTT
CDR3: CASSLSGGSTDTQYF

size: .
V: TRBV29-1
J: TRBJ2-7
D: .
DNA: TGCAGCGTTGAATCCTCCGGGACCCCCTACGAGCAGTACTTC
CDR3: CSVESSGTPYEQYF

size: .
V: TRBV11-2
J: TRBJ2-7
D: .
DNA: TGTGCCAGCAGCTTGACTCAGGGCTACGAGCAGTACTTC
CDR3: CASSLTQGYEQYF

size: .
V: TRBV7-2
J: TRBJ2-1
D: .
DNA: TGTGCCAGCAGCTTACAATCCAGACTGGGGGAGCAGTTCTTC
CDR3: CASSLQSRLGEQFF

size: .
V: TRBV4-3
J: TRBJ2-1
D: .
DNA: TGCGCCAGCAGCCAAGATCCCGGACTGTACAATGAGCAGTTCTTC
CDR3: CASSQDPGLYNEQFF

size: .
V: TRBV11-2
J: TRBJ2-1
D: .
DNA: TGTGCCAGCAACGCCTTGTTCGGCGGCAATGAGCAGTTCTTC
CDR3: CASNALFGGNEQFF

size: .
V: TRBV7-9
J: TRBJ1-1
D: TRBD1
DNA: TGTGCCAGCAGCTTAGTTGGACAGGAAGAAGCTTTCTTT
CDR3: CASSLVGQEEAFF